This note documents a single TCR beta chain sequence. Its matching antigen is unknown. The data were obtained in a study of long-term antiretroviral therapy in people with HIV. Study-level points and caveats: Diversity remained lower than transplant donor controls, even though it increased after ART. Repertoires looked antigen-experienced, with only a slight naive shift after ART. Pre-ART clonal expansion yielded clones that dominated the repertoire at all time points.

This was the immunoSEQ v3.0 assay at survey level. The data were produced by immunoSEQ multiplex PCR, yet TCRdb's version contains in-frame clones alone and is incomplete. The sample lists 30,000 to 35,000 clones, around 74% occurring once. The source was unsorted PBMCs, collected 3 years after starting antiretroviral therapy. The clonotype originates from a man aged 50 to 60 with HIV.

The CDR3 region is CASRNRVEQYF. As DNA, the CDR3 is TGTGCCAGCAGGAACAGGGTCGAGCAGTACTTC. V usage is TRBV2 and J usage is TRBJ2-7; weak D call: TRBD1 (6 bases). Germline V gene data show CDR1 as SNHLY and CDR2 as FYNNEI. This CDR3 contains 11 residues. The ends were cut back, 6 bases at V and 6 bases at J, with 9 bases in the middle.